This T cell receptor (beta chain) was retrieved from a study of Ad26.COV2.S vaccination and SARS-CoV-2 variants. On the study more broadly: As a participant in COV1001, the donor was in the Ad26.COV2.S trial arm.

Profiling relied on immunoSEQ multiplex PCR, and the TCRdb table lists in-frame clones only, not all of them. The sample lists approximately 450,000 clones, around 90% occurring once. Broader study findings: People who got the vaccine or the placebo had similar non-spike TCR breadth.

Trimming pared 3 bases from V and 8 bases from J, leaving 15 bases between. From germline, CDR1 is ENHRY and CDR2 SYGVKD. The CDR3 loop spans 14 amino acids. This clone showed up just once. Its antigen is still unknown. Sample treatment: roughly 20 received Ad26.COV2.S at low or high dose, single or two shots; several received placebo; per-sample allocation not given. After the first vaccine or placebo injection, samples were drawn on day 63. Ad26.COV2.S expressed prefusion-stabilized spike from the original Wuhan strain. The sequencing here drew on peripheral blood, taken in a trial of Ad26.COV2.S vaccine versus placebo. The genes are TRBV10-3 and TRBJ2-3; D unclear. The sequence was obtained from a person aged 18-65 years who received the Ad26.COV2.S COVID-19 vaccine or a placebo. CDR3 in DNA: TGTGCCATCAGTGACAGCCTTTTTGAAAGTACGCAGTATTTT. It translates to CAISDSLFESTQYF.